This TCR beta chain was obtained from a study of CD8+CD57+ T cells in acquired aplastic anemia. Study-wide context: Each DNA sample taken from sorted CD4+ and CD8+ cells came to 3 to 4 ug on average.

The germline V gene encodes CDR1 SNHLY and CDR2 FYNNEI. CDR3 size: 12 residues. The V end was cut by 1 base, the J end by 4 bases, with 5 bases between. The authors sequenced patients whose flow cytometry had shown CD8+CD57+ cell expansion. According to the study, genomic DNA was the template for TCR beta VDJ and CDR3 profiling. TCRdb re-derived calls from the reads in MiXCR, one entry per CDR3 protein. The data hold around 200,000 distinct CDR3 sequences, with 65% observed a single time. The chain recombines TRBV2 with TRBJ2-7; unclear D gene. The source material was sorted CD4+, CD8+, or CD8+CD57+ T cells (not recorded which) from PBMCs. The sequence derives from a human donor with aplastic anemia. CDR3 amino acids: CASSEVRYEQYF. The CDR3 DNA sequence: TGTGCCAGCAGTGAAGTCCGGTACGAGCAGTACTTC.